One and the same sample provided the 5 T cell receptor beta chains below, sequenced in a study of T cell changes during pregnancy in multiple sclerosis. Sequencing was performed with immunoSEQ multiplex PCR; in TCRdb, only in-frame clones are kept and a portion is missing. The sample holds under 80,000 clones; approximately 92% are singletons and the top ten take about 2.2%. The starting material was peripheral blood, obtained before pregnancy. The receptors were sampled from a female donor with multiple sclerosis, enrolled in a pregnancy study.

The rearrangement links TRBV27 to TRBJ1-5; 7 bases match TRBD1. This CDR3 contains 14 residues. Germline-derived CDR1 and CDR2 are MNHEY and SMNVEV (reference sequence). Trimming at V came to 5 bases and at J to 6 bases, leaving 7 bases not matched to a gene. In DNA, the CDR3 is TGTGCCAGCAGTCCGACAGGGACGGGTCAGCCCCAGCATTTT. Amino acid sequence: CASSPTGTGQPQHF.

The chain has TRBV6-5 and TRBJ2-2, with D possibly matching TRBD2 (6 bases). The germline gives CDR1 MNHEY, CDR2 SVGAGI. Trimming took 6 bases from V and 2 from J, leaving 13 bases between them. The CDR3 contains 15 residues. CDR3 nucleotide sequence: TGTGCCAGCAGGGGGGTGCGGGGAAACACCGGGGAGCTGTTTTTT. Protein: CASRGVRGNTGELFF.

The genes are TRBV25-1 and TRBJ1-1; D is perhaps TRBD1 (6 bases). In germline, CDR1 is MGHDK, CDR2 SYGVNS. V was cut by 5 bases and J by 2 bases, with 15 bases left in between. The CDR3 length is 15 residues. The CDR3 reads CASSSRGKGNTEAFF. The CDR3 region has the DNA TGTGCCAGCAGTAGTAGGGGGAAGGGAAACACTGAAGCTTTCTTT.

V gene TRBV30 combines with J gene TRBJ2-7; D is ambiguous. Deletions cut 1 base from V and 4 bases from J, with 11 bases between. The CDR3 is 13 residues long. Germline V lookup: CDR1 GTSNPN, CDR2 SVGIG (reference sequence). CDR3 region: CAWSAVVMYEQYF. CDR3 nucleotide sequence: TGTGCCTGGAGTGCGGTAGTTATGTACGAGCAGTACTTC. Using reference TRBV30 and TRBJ2-7 for the parts outside the CDR3, the full variable domain is SQTIHQWPATLVQPVGSPLSLECTVEGTSNPNLYWYRQAAGRGLQLLFYSVGIGQISSEVPQNLSASRPQDRQFILSSKKLLLSDSGFYLCAWSAVVMYEQYFGPGTRLTVT.

This chain joins TRBV19 and TRBJ1-1; TRBD1 aligns across 8 bases. Germline CDR1 is LNHDA and CDR2 is SQIVND (reference sequence). This CDR3 region has 14 residues. V shed 5 bases, J shed 5 bases, and the junction held 7 bases outside the gene matches. The CDR3 reads CASSLTGVRTEAFF. In nucleotides, the CDR3 is TGTGCCAGTAGTCTGACAGGGGTTCGGACTGAAGCTTTCTTT.